A selection of T cell receptor beta chains follows, all from one sample in a study of T cell repertoires in cytomegalovirus infection. Their antigens are not known. TCRdb used MiXCR to reprocess the reads, holding one entry per CDR3 protein. The data show about 24,000 distinct CDR3 sequences, 20% to 25% seen once. The sequencing here drew on CD8+ T cells from cultured PBMCs, taken from culture after CMV antigen stimulation. These TCRs come from a human donor in good health (CMV status not recorded). Some clones in this sample may be carry-over from other donors' samples. CDR3s include the opening cysteine and the closing phenylalanine or tryptophan. Each record gives: V gene, D gene, CDR3 length, clone size, J gene, CDR3 DNA, CDR3 protein. D genes are given only for firm matches. Not all rows give a size; the values are once, few, many and, for expanded clones, a class.

>TRBV10-2|TRBD2|14|.|TRBJ2-5
TGCGCCAGCAGTGCTAGCGGGCCTCGAGAGACCCAGTACTTC
CASSASGPRETQYF
>TRBV7-2|.|12|many|TRBJ2-3
TGTGCCAGCAGCTTAGCGACAGGAGCGCAGTATTTT
CASSLATGAQYF
>TRBV4-1|.|15|.|TRBJ2-1
TGCGCCAGCACCCGAGAGGTAATTACTTACAATGAGCAGTTCTTC
CASTREVITYNEQFF
>TRBV7-8|.|16|few|TRBJ1-3
TGTGCCAGCAGCTGGACGGGACCTTTCTCTGGAAACACCATATATTTT
CASSWTGPFSGNTIYF
>TRBV4-2|TRBD2|15|few|TRBJ2-7
TGTGCCAGCAGCCAAGGGACTAGCGGGGACTACGAGCAGTACTTC
CASSQGTSGDYEQYF
>TRBV20-1|.|14|.|TRBJ1-1
TGCAGTGCTTACCTTGAAGCCTTGAACACTGAAGCTTTCTTT
CSAYLEALNTEAFF
>TRBV12-3/TRBV12-4|.|13|few|TRBJ1-5
TGTGCCAGCAGTTTCAATAGCAATCAGCCCCAGCATTTT
CASSFNSNQPQHF
>TRBV5-6|.|15|many|TRBJ2-1
TGTGCCAGCAGCTACATAAAGGGGGGAGGAAATGAGCAGTTCTTC
CASSYIKGGGNEQFF
>TRBV12-3/TRBV12-4|.|14|many|TRBJ1-5
TGTGCCAGCAGTTTCAGGGGTCCCCATCAGCCCCAGCATTTT
CASSFRGPHQPQHF
>TRBV4-1|.|18|few|TRBJ2-3
TGCGCCAGCAGCCAATCCGGTTTTGTTTTGGAAAGCACAGATACGCAGTATTTT
CASSQSGFVLESTDTQYF
>TRBV11-3|TRBD2|19|few|TRBJ2-2
TGTGCCAGCAGCTCCTGGACTAGCGGAATAAACTCGAACACCGGGGAGCTGTTTTTT
CASSSWTSGINSNTGELFF
>TRBV6-1|.|14|.|TRBJ1-6
TGTGCCAGCAGGTCCGAGACAGCCAATTCACCCCTCCACTTT
CASRSETANSPLHF
>TRBV7-9|.|15|.|TRBJ2-1
TGTGCCAGCAGCTTAGCAGGGTGGGACTACAATGAGCAGTTCTTC
CASSLAGWDYNEQFF
>TRBV20-1|.|15|.|TRBJ2-3
TGCAGTGCTAGTGAACGGGGGGCGGGCCCAGATACGCAGTATTTT
CSASERGAGPDTQYF
>TRBV7-6|.|14|many|TRBJ1-1
TGTGCCAGCAGCTTAGGAGGGGCGAACACTGAAGCTTTCTTT
CASSLGGANTEAFF
>TRBV6-5|.|14|few|TRBJ1-1
TGTGCCAGCAGTTACAGGGCAGGGCGCACTGAAGCTTTCTTT
CASSYRAGRTEAFF
>TRBV27|.|15|.|TRBJ1-6
TGTGCCAGCAGTTTATCAGGAGATCTCGGGTGGTCCCTCCACTTT
CASSLSGDLGWSLHF
>TRBV27|.|17|few|TRBJ1-3
TGTGCCAGCAGGGAAACGGGGGTAGGCCACTCTGGAAACACCATATATTTT
CASRETGVGHSGNTIYF
>TRBV6-5|.|13|.|TRBJ1-1
TGTGCCAGCAGTTACTCGACGAGGACTGAAGCTTTCTTT
CASSYSTRTEAFF
>TRBV7-9|.|16|few|TRBJ2-3
TGTGCCAGCAGCTTAGTTCAGGACTCGGCGTCAGATACGCAGTATTTT
CASSLVQDSASDTQYF
>TRBV12-3/TRBV12-4|TRBD1|14|many|TRBJ2-1
TGTGCCAGCAGACGGACAGGGGATCATAATGAGCAGTTCTTC
CASRRTGDHNEQFF
>TRBV11-1|TRBD1|17|few|TRBJ2-1
TGTGCCAGCAGCCCAGATACAGGGGGCGGCTCCTACAATGAGCAGTTCTTC
CASSPDTGGGSYNEQFF
>TRBV12-3/TRBV12-4|.|17|few|TRBJ2-5
TGTGCCAGCACCTTCCGGAGGACAACGATCGTCCAAGAGACCCAGTACTTC
CASTFRRTTIVQETQYF
>TRBV27|TRBD2|17|.|TRBJ2-3
TGTGCCAGCAGTTTAACCAGCGGGGGGGCCTGGGCAGATACGCAGTATTTT
CASSLTSGGAWADTQYF
>TRBV20-1|.|15|.|TRBJ2-7
TGCAGTGCTAGCTCGGTCCGGGACGGATCCTACGAGCAGTACTTC
CSASSVRDGSYEQYF
>TRBV4-1|.|12|many|TRBJ1-2
TGTGCCAGCAGCCAATCACTTGATGGCTACACCTTC
CASSQSLDGYTF
>TRBV7-6|TRBD2|15|few|TRBJ2-1
TGTGCCAGCAGCCTGAGCGGGGGGCGGGACCATGAGCAGTTCTTC
CASSLSGGRDHEQFF
>TRBV12-3/TRBV12-4|.|13|.|TRBJ1-5
TGTGCCAGCAGTTTAGGGGGGGCTCAGCCCCAGCATTTT
CASSLGGAQPQHF
>TRBV23-1|.|17|.|TRBJ2-6
TGCGCCAGCAGTCAATGGCCAGGGCCCTGTGGGGCCAACGTCCTGACTTTC
CASSQWPGPCGANVLTF
>TRBV10-3|TRBD1|12|.|TRBJ1-2
TGTGCCATCAGGGACAGGGACTATGGCTACACCTTC
CAIRDRDYGYTF
>TRBV4-2|.|16|.|TRBJ2-2
TGTGCCAGCAGCCAATTCCCGGACTACAACACCGGGGAGCTGTTTTTT
CASSQFPDYNTGELFF
>TRBV7-2|.|15|many|TRBJ1-1
TGTGCCAGCAGCTCCTATGAGAGGCCAGGCACTGAAGCTTTCTTT
CASSSYERPGTEAFF
>TRBV7-8|.|15|many|TRBJ2-7
TGTGCCAGCAGCTTAGAGGTTAGCGGTGCCTACGAGCAGTACTTC
CASSLEVSGAYEQYF
>TRBV5-4|.|13|few|TRBJ2-7
TGTGCCAGCAGATTCGACACGTCCTACGAGCAGTACTTC
CASRFDTSYEQYF
>TRBV5-1|.|14|.|TRBJ1-5
TGCGCCAGCAGCTTGCTGGGAACCGATCAGCCCCTGCATTTT
CASSLLGTDQPLHF
>TRBV4-2|TRBD2|16|few|TRBJ2-3
TGTGCCAGCAGCCAAGCCATCAGACTAGCAGCAGATACGCAGTATTTT
CASSQAIRLAADTQYF
>TRBV5-4|.|13|.|TRBJ1-2
TGTGCCAGCAGCTTGACTAAGAACTATGGCTACACCTTC
CASSLTKNYGYTF
>TRBV7-6|.|14|few|TRBJ2-5
TGTGCCAGCAGCTTAGTGCGGGGCGGAGAGACCCAGTACTTC
CASSLVRGGETQYF
>TRBV12-3/TRBV12-4|.|13|many|TRBJ2-5
TGTGCCAGCAGTTTACAGGGTCAAGAGACCCAGTACTTC
CASSLQGQETQYF
>TRBV28|TRBD1|15|few|TRBJ2-7
TGTGCCAGCAGTCTAACAGGGGGCGAAAGCTACGAGCAGTACTTC
CASSLTGGESYEQYF
>TRBV19|.|14|few|TRBJ1-2
TGTGCCAGTAGTATAGAAGCAGGGTGGAGTGGCTACACCTTC
CASSIEAGWSGYTF
>TRBV29-1|.|15|.|TRBJ1-4
TGCAGCGTTGAAGAAAGGGGGGGATCTAATGAAAAACTGTTTTTT
CSVEERGGSNEKLFF
>TRBV7-9|TRBD1|13|many|TRBJ2-7
TGTGCCAGCAGCCCGGACAGGTCCTACGAGCAGTACTTC
CASSPDRSYEQYF